The text below deals with one T cell receptor (beta chain). Its antigen is unknown. The V gene lost 5 bases and the J gene lost 1 base, with 14 bases spanning the gap. The CDR3 is made up of 15 amino acids. CDR1 is LNHDA, CDR2 SQIVND, per germline (reference sequence). As defined, naive CD8 cells were CD45RO-negative and positively selected for CCR7, with terminally differentiated effector memory CD45RA+ cells excluded. All the donors were Caucasian adults who lived in Nashville, Tennessee. The entry originates in a study of shared clonotypes between healthy human individuals. Whole-study findings and limits: In several donors, approximately 5% of naive CD4 clonotypes appeared in common.

Researchers divided each subset's genomic DNA evenly across several immunoSEQ plates. Measured with immunoSEQ multiplex PCR; TCRdb has only the in-frame clones, and not every one. The data hold 2 million to 2.5 million clones, with about 92% observed a single time. This receptor was obtained from a man aged 18-30 years in good health. Some clones in this sample may be carry-over from other donors' samples. This chain uses TRBV19 with TRBJ2-5; the D is unclear. The material sequenced was naive CD8+ T cells from PBMCs. The CDR3 bases are TGTGCCAGTAGTCCGCGACTGAGGTTCCAAGAGACCCAGTACTTC. Residues: CASSPRLRFQETQYF.